These 10 T cell receptor beta chains were sequenced from one sample in a study of blood T cell repertoires in COVID-19. Some clones are missing from TCRdb's copy, which holds only in-frame ones; the method was immunoSEQ multiplex PCR. The repertoire has about 260,000 clones, 88% of them found once; the top ten carry roughly a tenth. Material for sequencing was peripheral blood. The receptors derive from a woman aged 70-85 years with COVID-19, enrolled during active disease.

The V gene is TRBV4-1, the J gene TRBJ1-5; unclear D gene. CDR1 is MGHRA, CDR2 YSYEKL, per germline. V dropped 2 bases and J dropped 4 bases, with 15 bases sitting between them. This CDR3 is built from 16 residues. The CDR3 here is CASSQLGAPGNQPQHF. The CDR3 DNA follows: TGCGCCAGCAGCCAACTGGGCGCACCGGGGAATCAGCCCCAGCATTTT.

The J gene is TRBJ2-3, the V gene TRBV5-8, with no clear D. The CDR3 length is 10 residues. V gave up 0 bases and J gave up 11 bases, with 4 bases separating them. Germline V gene data show CDR1 as SGHTS and CDR2 as YDEGEE. CDR3 region: CASSLGRQYF. In DNA form, the CDR3 reads TGTGCCAGCAGCTTGGGGAGGCAGTATTTT.

The rearrangement uses TRBV19 and TRBJ2-5; possible D gene TRBD2, 6 bases. Germline V lookup: CDR1 LNHDA, CDR2 SQIVND (reference sequence). This CDR3 has 15 residues. Trimming took off 7 bases at V and 2 bases at J, with 17 bases between the two ends. The DNA of the CDR3 is TGTGCCAGTACCCCAACGGGGACTCATCAAGAGACCCAGTACTTC. Residues: CASTPTGTHQETQYF.

V is TRBV27 and J is TRBJ1-5; the D is unclear. This CDR3 contains 15 residues. V lost 5 bases and J 5 bases, leaving 16 bases between the germline ends. From germline, CDR1 is MNHEY and CDR2 SMNVEV (reference sequence). The CDR3 reads CASSLLPGPYQPQHF. The CDR3 nucleotides are TGTGCCAGCAGTCTGTTGCCAGGTCCCTATCAGCCCCAGCATTTT.

V is TRBV10-3 and J is TRBJ1-4; 8 bases map to TRBD1. The germline V gene encodes CDR1 ENHRY and CDR2 SYGVKD. With 6 bases clipped from V and 3 bases from J, the junction kept 3 bases outside the gene matches. The CDR3 spans 14 residues. The CDR3 nucleotides are TGTGCCATCAGCGCGACAGGGGCTAATGAAAAACTGTTTTTT. It codes for CAISATGANEKLFF.

The rearrangement uses TRBV19 and TRBJ1-5, with 8 bases fitting TRBD1. This CDR3 contains 13 residues. Germline V gene sequence: CDR1 LNHDA, CDR2 SQIVND (reference sequence). J was trimmed by 11 bases and V by 5 bases; bases with no gene match: 8. CDR3 loop: CASSRTGIMAQHF. The CDR3 coding sequence is TGTGCCAGTAGTCGGACAGGGATCATGGCCCAGCATTTT. The whole variable domain, filled in from reference TRBV19 and TRBJ1-5, reads DGGITQSPKYLFRKEGQNVTLSCEQNLNHDAMYWYRQDPGQGLRLIYYSQIVNDFQKGDIAEGYSVSREKKESFPLTVTSAQKNPTAFYLCASSRTGIMAQHFGDGTRLSIL.

The rearrangement links TRBV9 to TRBJ1-2; a possible D gene is TRBD1 (5 bases). The length of the CDR3 is 17 residues. CDR1 is SGDLS, CDR2 YYNGEE, per germline. Trimming pared 0 bases from V and 4 bases from J, leaving 19 bases between. The CDR3 sequence: CASSVVGGGGAGYGYTF. CDR3 nucleotides: TGTGCCAGCAGCGTAGTGGGTGGCGGAGGGGCTGGCTATGGCTACACCTTC.

The V call is TRBV7-9, the J call TRBJ1-4; D might be TRBD1 (6 bases). The ends were cut back, 5 bases at V and 7 bases at J, with 11 bases in the middle. The CDR3 is 13 amino acids. Looked up from germline, CDR1 is SEHNR and CDR2 is FQNEAQ (reference sequence). CDR3 sequence reads: CASSLGASEKLFF. In DNA form, the CDR3 reads TGTGCCAGCAGCCTGGGGGCTAGTGAAAAACTGTTTTTT.

This clone has more than one count but fewer than ten. This sample includes further DNA sequences coding for the same CDR3. V and J are TRBV7-2 and TRBJ1-5, with 8 bases fitting TRBD1. This CDR3 is 15 amino acids long. Germline V gene sequence: CDR1 SGHTA, CDR2 FQGNSA. V trimming: 0 bases; J trimming: 5 bases; junction bases outside the gene matches: 3. Here the CDR3 reads CASSLARGPYQPQHF. CDR3 nucleotides: TGTGCCAGCAGCTTAGCCAGGGGGCCGTATCAGCCCCAGCATTTT.

The chain couples TRBV4-3 to TRBJ1-2, with D tentatively TRBD1 (6 bases). V was shortened by 0 bases and J by 7 bases, with 12 bases between the two germline ends. This CDR3 comprises 14 residues. Germline CDR1 and CDR2: LGHNA and YSLEER. In nucleotides, the CDR3 is TGCGCCAGCAGCCAAGATGAGGGGGTGGGTGGCTACACCTTC. Amino acids: CASSQDEGVGGYTF.